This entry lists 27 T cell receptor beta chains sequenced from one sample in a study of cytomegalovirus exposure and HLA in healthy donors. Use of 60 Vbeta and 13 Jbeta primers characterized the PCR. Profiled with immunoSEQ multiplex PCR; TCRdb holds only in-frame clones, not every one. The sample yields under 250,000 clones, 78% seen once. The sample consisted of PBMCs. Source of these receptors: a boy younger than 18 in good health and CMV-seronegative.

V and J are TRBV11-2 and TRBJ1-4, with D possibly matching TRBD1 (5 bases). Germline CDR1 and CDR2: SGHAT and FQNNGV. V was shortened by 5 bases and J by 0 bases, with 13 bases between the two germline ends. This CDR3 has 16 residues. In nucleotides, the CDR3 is TGTGCCAGCAGCGAACCCGGGGGTGCAACTAATGAAAAACTGTTTTTT. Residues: CASSEPGGATNEKLFF.

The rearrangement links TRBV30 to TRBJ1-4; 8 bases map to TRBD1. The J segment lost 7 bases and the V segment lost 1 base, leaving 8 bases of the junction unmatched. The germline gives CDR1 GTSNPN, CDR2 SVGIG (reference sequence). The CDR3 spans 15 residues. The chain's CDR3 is CAWSGTGQGGEKLFF. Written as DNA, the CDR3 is TGTGCCTGGAGTGGGACCGGACAGGGCGGTGAAAAACTGTTTTTT.

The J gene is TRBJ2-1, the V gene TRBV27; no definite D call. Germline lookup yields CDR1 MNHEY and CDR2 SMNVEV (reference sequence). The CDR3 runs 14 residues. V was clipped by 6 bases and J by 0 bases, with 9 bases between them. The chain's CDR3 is CASSPRSSYNEQFF. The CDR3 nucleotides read TGTGCCAGCAGCCCTAGGAGCTCCTACAATGAGCAGTTCTTC.

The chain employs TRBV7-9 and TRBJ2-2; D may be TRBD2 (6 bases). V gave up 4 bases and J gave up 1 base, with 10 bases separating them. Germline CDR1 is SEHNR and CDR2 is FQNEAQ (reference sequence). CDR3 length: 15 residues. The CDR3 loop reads CASSSFSGNTGELFF. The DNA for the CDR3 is TGTGCCAGCAGCTCCTTTAGCGGGAACACCGGGGAGCTGTTTTTT.

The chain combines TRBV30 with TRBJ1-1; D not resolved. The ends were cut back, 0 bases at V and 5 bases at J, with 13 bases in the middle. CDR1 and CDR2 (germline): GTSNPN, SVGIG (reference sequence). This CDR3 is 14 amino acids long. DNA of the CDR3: TGTGCCTGGAGTGTGAGTCGAGGTTGGACTGAAGCTTTCTTT. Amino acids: CAWSVSRGWTEAFF.

Here the CDR3 reads CASSHNSAGGFEQFF. The CDR3 nucleotides are TGTGCCAGCAGCCACAACTCAGCGGGAGGGTTTGAGCAGTTCTTC. The gene calls are TRBV7-2 and TRBJ2-1; 10 bases agree with TRBD2. The CDR3 totals 15 residues. V was pared by 5 bases and J by 9 bases, with 10 bases of the junction left unmatched. CDR1 and CDR2 (germline): SGHTA, FQGNSA.

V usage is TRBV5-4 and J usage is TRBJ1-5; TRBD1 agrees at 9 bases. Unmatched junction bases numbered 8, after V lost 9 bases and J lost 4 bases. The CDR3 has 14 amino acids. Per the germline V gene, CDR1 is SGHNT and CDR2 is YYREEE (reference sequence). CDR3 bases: TGTGCCACCCAGGGACAGGGCGAGAATCAGCCCCAGCATTTT. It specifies CATQGQGENQPQHF.

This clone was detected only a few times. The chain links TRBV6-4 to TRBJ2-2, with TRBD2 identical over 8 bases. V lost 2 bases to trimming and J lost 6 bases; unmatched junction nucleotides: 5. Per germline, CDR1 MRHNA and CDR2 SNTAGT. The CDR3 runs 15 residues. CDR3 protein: CASSDTLAGSGELFF. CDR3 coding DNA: TGTGCCAGCAGTGACACTTTAGCGGGATCCGGGGAGCTGTTTTTT.

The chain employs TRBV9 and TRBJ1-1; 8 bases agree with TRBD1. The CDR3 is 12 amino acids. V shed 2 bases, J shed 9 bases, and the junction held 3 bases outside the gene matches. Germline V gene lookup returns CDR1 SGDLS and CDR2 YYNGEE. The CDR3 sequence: CASSVGDRKAFF. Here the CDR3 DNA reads TGTGCCAGCAGCGTGGGGGACAGGAAAGCTTTCTTT.

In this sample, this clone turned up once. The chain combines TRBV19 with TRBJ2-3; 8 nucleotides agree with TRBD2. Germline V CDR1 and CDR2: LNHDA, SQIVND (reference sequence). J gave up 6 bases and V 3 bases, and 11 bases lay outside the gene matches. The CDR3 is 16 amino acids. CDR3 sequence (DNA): TGTGCCAGTAGTATGGAGAGGCGGGGGGCACTGGATACGCAGTATTTT. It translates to CASSMERRGALDTQYF.

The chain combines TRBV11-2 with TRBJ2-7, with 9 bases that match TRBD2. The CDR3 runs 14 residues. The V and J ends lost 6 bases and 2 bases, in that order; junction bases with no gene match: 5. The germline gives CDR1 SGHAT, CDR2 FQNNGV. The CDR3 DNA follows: TGTGCCAGCAGGAATCTAGCGGGGCCCTACGAGCAGTACTTC. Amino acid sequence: CASRNLAGPYEQYF.

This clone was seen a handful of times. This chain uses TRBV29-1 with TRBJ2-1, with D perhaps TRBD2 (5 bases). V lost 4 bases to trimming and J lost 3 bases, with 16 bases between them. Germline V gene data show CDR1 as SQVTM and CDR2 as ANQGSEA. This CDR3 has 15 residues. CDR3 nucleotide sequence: TGCAGCGTTGTGGAGGAGATGCGGGTCTACAATGAGCAGTTCTTC. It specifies CSVVEEMRVYNEQFF.

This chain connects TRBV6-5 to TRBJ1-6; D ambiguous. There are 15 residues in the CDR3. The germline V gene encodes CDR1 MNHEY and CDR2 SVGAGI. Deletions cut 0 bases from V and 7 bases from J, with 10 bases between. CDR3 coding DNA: TGTGCCAGCAGTTACTCGCCGGGGTCCAATTCACCCCTCCACTTT. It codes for CASSYSPGSNSPLHF.

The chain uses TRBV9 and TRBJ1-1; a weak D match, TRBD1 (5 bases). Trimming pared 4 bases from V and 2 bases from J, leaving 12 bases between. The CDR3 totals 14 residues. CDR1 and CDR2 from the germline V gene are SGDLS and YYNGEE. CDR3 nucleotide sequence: TGTGCCAGCAGCCTAGGCAGGGCCAACACTGAAGCTTTCTTT. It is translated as CASSLGRANTEAFF.

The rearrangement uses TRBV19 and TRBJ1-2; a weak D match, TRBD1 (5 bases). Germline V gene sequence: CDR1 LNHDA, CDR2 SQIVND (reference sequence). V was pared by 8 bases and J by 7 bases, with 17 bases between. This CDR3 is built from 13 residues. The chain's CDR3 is CASGGEWEGGYTF. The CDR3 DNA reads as TGTGCCAGTGGGGGGGAATGGGAGGGTGGCTACACCTTC.

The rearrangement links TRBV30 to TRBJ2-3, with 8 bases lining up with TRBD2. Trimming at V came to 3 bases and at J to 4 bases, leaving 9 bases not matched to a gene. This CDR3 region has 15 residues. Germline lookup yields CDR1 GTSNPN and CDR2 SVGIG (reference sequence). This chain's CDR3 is CAWSELSGRSDTQYF. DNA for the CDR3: TGTGCCTGGAGCGAGTTAAGCGGGAGATCAGATACGCAGTATTTT.

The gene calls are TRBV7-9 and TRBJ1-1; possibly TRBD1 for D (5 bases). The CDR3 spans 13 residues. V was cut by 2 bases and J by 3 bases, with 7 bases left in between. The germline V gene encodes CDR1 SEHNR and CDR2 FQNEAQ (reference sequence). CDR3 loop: CASSLSGDTEAFF. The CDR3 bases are TGTGCCAGCAGCTTATCGGGGGACACTGAAGCTTTCTTT. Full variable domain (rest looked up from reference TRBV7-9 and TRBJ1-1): DTGVSQNPRHKITKRGQNVTFRCDPISEHNRLYWYRQTLGQGPEFLTYFQNEAQLEKSRLLSDRFSAERPKGSFSTLEIQRTEQGDSAMYLCASSLSGDTEAFFGQGTRLTVV.

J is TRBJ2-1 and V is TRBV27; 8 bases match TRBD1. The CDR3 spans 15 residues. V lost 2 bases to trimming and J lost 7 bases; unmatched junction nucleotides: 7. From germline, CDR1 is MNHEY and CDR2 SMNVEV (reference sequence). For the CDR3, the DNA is TGTGCCAGCAGTTTACTGGCCAGGGGGCAGAATGAGCAGTTCTTC. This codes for CASSLLARGQNEQFF.

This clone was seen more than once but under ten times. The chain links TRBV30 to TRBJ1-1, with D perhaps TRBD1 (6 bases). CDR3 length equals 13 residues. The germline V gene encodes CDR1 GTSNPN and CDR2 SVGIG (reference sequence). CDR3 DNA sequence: TGTGCAACACACAGGGTTCAGAACACTGAAGCTTTCTTT. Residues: CATHRVQNTEAFF.

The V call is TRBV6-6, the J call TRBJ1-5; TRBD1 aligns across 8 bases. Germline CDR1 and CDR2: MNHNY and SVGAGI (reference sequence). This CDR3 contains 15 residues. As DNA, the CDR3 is TGTGCAGCAAGCAGGGGGCGCGTCAGCAATCAGCCCCAGCATTTT. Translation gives CAASRGRVSNQPQHF.

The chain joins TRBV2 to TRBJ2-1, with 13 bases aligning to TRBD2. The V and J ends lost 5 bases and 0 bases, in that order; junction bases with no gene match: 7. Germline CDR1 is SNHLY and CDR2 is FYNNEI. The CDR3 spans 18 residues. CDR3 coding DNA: TGTGCCAGCAGTAGACTAGCGGGGGGCCGGTACTCCTACAATGAGCAGTTCTTC. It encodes CASSRLAGGRYSYNEQFF.

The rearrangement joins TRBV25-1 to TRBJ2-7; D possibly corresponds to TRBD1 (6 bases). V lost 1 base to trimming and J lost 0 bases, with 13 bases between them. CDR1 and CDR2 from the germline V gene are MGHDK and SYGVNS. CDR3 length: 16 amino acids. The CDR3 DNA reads TGTGCCAGCAGTGAATTTCGAGGACAGAGCTCCTACGAGCAGTACTTC. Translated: CASSEFRGQSSYEQYF.

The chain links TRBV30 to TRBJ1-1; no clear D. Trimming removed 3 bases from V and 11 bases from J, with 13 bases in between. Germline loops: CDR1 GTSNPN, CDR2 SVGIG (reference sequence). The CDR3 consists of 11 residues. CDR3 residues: CAWSGGGRAFF. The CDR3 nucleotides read TGTGCCTGGAGCGGTGGCGGTAGGGCTTTCTTT.

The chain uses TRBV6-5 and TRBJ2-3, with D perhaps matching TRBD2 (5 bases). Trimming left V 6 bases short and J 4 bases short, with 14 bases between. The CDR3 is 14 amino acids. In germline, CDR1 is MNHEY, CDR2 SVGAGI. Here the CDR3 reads CASRARGLADTQYF. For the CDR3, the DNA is TGTGCCAGCAGAGCCCGGGGTCTAGCAGATACGCAGTATTTT.

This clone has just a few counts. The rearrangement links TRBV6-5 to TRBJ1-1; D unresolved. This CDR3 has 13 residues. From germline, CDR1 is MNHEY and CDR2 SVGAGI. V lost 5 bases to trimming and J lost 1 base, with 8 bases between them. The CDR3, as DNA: TGTGCCAGCAGTCGACATGAGAACACTGAAGCTTTCTTT. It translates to CASSRHENTEAFF.

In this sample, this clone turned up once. CDR3 nucleotides: TGTGCCAGCAGTTCCACGAGGGAGACCCAGTACTTC. This translates into CASSSTRETQYF. This chain uses TRBV28 with TRBJ2-5, with D uncertain. Per germline, CDR1 MDHEN and CDR2 SYDVKM. Trimming took 4 bases from V and 5 from J, leaving 8 bases between them. This CDR3 is 12 amino acids long.

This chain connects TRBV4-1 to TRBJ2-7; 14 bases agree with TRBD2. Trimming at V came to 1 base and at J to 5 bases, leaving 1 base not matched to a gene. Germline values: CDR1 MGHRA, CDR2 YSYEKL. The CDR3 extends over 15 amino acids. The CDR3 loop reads CASSQGLAGGNEQYF. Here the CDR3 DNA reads TGCGCCAGCAGCCAAGGACTAGCGGGAGGGAACGAGCAGTACTTC.